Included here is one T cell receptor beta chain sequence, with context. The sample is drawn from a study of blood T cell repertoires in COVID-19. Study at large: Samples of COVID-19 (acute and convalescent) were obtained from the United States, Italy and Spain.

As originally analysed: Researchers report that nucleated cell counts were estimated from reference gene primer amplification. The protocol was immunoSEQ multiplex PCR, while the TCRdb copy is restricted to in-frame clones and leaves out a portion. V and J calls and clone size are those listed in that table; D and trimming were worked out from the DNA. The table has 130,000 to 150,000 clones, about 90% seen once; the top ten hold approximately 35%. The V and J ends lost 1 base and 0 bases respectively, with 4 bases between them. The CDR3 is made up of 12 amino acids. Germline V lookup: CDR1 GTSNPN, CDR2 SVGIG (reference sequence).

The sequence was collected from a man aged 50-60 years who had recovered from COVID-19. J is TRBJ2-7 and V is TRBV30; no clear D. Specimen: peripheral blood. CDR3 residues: CAWSAGSYEQYF. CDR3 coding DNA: TGTGCCTGGAGTGCAGGCTCCTACGAGCAGTACTTC.